Following are 31 T cell receptor beta chains from one sample sequenced in a study of T-cell memory formation after mild COVID-19. TCRdb ran MiXCR on the 5' RACE reads and lists one entry per CDR3 protein. Seen here are 190,000 or so distinct CDR3 sequences, around 21% observed once, and the top ten hold roughly 23%. Sequencing was done on a sample of PBMCs or a T cell subset sorted from them (not recorded which). These receptors all come from an adult woman who had mild COVID-19 (a few samples of this study predate the infection). Cell type and time point are not known.

This clonotype was counted ten times or more. The chain employs TRBV5-1 and TRBJ2-7, with 7 bases fitting TRBD2. CDR1 is SGHRS and CDR2 is YFSETQ in the germline V gene. The length of the CDR3 is 16 residues. V dropped 4 bases and J dropped 1; count of bases not matched to a gene: 11. CDR3: CASSPSTSSPSYEQYF. For the CDR3, the DNA is TGCGCCAGCAGCCCTTCGACTAGCTCACCGTCCTACGAGCAGTACTTC.

This sequence joins TRBV29-1 and TRBJ2-7; D remains ambiguous. Germline CDR1 reads SQVTM; CDR2 reads ANQGSEA. The CDR3 length is 10 residues. The germline V and J ends were trimmed by 4 bases and 2 bases, with 3 bases remaining between them. This chain's CDR3 is CSVVTYEQYF. The CDR3 DNA follows: TGCAGCGTTGTAACCTACGAGCAGTACTTC.

The chain uses TRBV30 and TRBJ1-2; D call uncertain. V was trimmed by 2 bases and J by 9 bases, leaving 16 bases between them. The CDR3 has 13 residues. The germline gives CDR1 GTSNPN, CDR2 SVGIG (reference sequence). The CDR3 spells CAWSRTNTESYTF. The CDR3 DNA reads as TGTGCCTGGAGTCGAACAAACACGGAGAGCTACACCTTC.

This chain uses TRBV20-1 with TRBJ2-3; D possibly corresponds to TRBD1 (6 bases). Germline-derived CDR1 and CDR2 are DFQATT and SNEGSKA (reference sequence). The V end was cut by 1 base, the J end by 2 bases, with 13 bases between. This CDR3 is built from 15 residues. In DNA form, the CDR3 reads TGCAGTGCTAGAGCCGGGGACACACACACAGATACGCAGTATTTT. It is translated as CSARAGDTHTDTQYF.

This clonotype was seen only a few times. The gene calls are TRBV20-1 and TRBJ2-5, with D perhaps matching TRBD2 (7 bases). V dropped 3 bases and J dropped 10 bases, with 21 bases sitting between them. CDR1 is DFQATT and CDR2 is SNEGSKA in the germline V gene (reference sequence). The CDR3 totals 14 residues. CDR3 loop: CSASSPGGFGFQYF. The CDR3 coding sequence is TGCAGTGCTAGCTCGCCGGGGGGCTTCGGATTCCAGTACTTC.

The V and J genes are TRBV4-3 and TRBJ2-7; TRBD2 might be the D (6 bases). Trimming took 0 bases from V and 0 from J, leaving 12 bases between them. This CDR3 is 16 amino acids long. In germline, CDR1 is LGHNA, CDR2 YSLEER. The CDR3 is CASSQDLASASYEQYF. The DNA of the CDR3 is TGCGCCAGCAGCCAAGATCTGGCTAGCGCCTCCTACGAGCAGTACTTC.

The genes are TRBV5-1 and TRBJ1-2; no firm D call. Germline assignment: CDR1 SGHRS and CDR2 YFSETQ. This CDR3 has 15 amino acids. Trimming cost V 5 bases and J 4 bases, with 18 bases left between them. The CDR3 DNA reads TGCGCCAGCAGTTCAGGTCGGGCCCAAACCTATGGCTACACCTTC. It yields the protein CASSSGRAQTYGYTF.

The gene calls are TRBV5-6 and TRBJ2-3; D perhaps matches TRBD1 (5 bases). The germline V and J ends were trimmed by 5 bases and 0 bases, with 13 bases remaining between them. CDR3 length: 15 amino acids. Germline-derived CDR1 and CDR2 are SGHDT and YYEEEE. The CDR3 DNA sequence: TGTGCCAGCAGAAAAGGACACCTAAGCACAGATACGCAGTATTTT. Protein: CASRKGHLSTDTQYF.

The chain is built from TRBV11-2 and TRBJ2-1, with D perhaps TRBD1 or TRBD2 (5 bases each). V was clipped by 1 base and J by 13 bases, with 14 bases between them. Germline V gene sequence: CDR1 SGHAT, CDR2 FQNNGV. This CDR3 comprises 13 residues. The CDR3 sequence is CASSLVGDRRQFF. CDR3 DNA sequence: TGTGCCAGCAGCTTAGTTGGGGACCGACGTCAGTTCTTC. Variable domain in full (rest from reference TRBV11-2 and TRBJ2-1): EAGVAQSPRYKIIEKRQSVAFWCNPISGHATLYWYQQILGQGPKLLIQFQNNGVVDDSQLPKDRFSAERLKGVDSTLKIQPAKLEDSAVYLCASSLVGDRRQFFGPGTRLTVL.

This clonotype was picked up a small number of times. The genes are TRBV29-1 and TRBJ2-2, with D perhaps TRBD2 (5 bases). Trimming took off 0 bases at V and 3 bases at J, with 5 bases between the two ends. This CDR3 region has 13 residues. Germline CDR1 and CDR2: SQVTM and ANQGSEA. The CDR3 sequence is CSVEDGDTGELFF. The CDR3 bases are TGCAGCGTTGAAGACGGGGACACCGGGGAGCTGTTTTTT.

Here the CDR3 DNA reads TGTGCCAGCAGCTCTGTAGGAAGGGTAACTGAAGCTTTCTTT. It specifies CASSSVGRVTEAFF. The chain employs TRBV9 and TRBJ1-1; no clear D gene. In germline, CDR1 is SGDLS, CDR2 YYNGEE. The CDR3 runs 14 residues. Trimming left V 4 bases short and J 5 bases short, with 15 bases between.

This chain uses TRBV7-6 with TRBJ2-3; the D gene is possibly TRBD2 (6 bases). The V end lost 6 bases, the J end lost 2 bases, and 12 bases lay between the germline ends. The CDR3 spans 14 residues. The germline gives CDR1 SGHVS, CDR2 FNYEAQ. CDR3 in amino acids: CASRYREYTDTQYF. CDR3 nucleotide sequence: TGTGCCAGCAGGTACCGGGAGTACACAGATACGCAGTATTTT.

The chain recombines TRBV12-3 or TRBV12-4 with TRBJ1-2, with D tentatively TRBD1 (6 bases). V lost 5 bases to trimming and J lost 0 bases, with 13 bases between them. The CDR3 is 15 residues long. In nucleotides, the CDR3 is TGTGCCAGCAGTATAGGGCCAGGGGCTAACTATGGCTACACCTTC. Encoded protein: CASSIGPGANYGYTF.

The genes are TRBV27 and TRBJ2-7; 9 bases are shared with TRBD2. The germline CDR1 and CDR2 sequences are MNHEY and SMNVEV (reference sequence). V lost 2 bases and J lost 4; bases outside the gene matches: 6. CDR3 length: 15 amino acids. The CDR3 is CASSLHSGRIYEQYF. The CDR3 nucleotides are TGTGCCAGCAGTTTACATAGCGGGAGAATTTACGAGCAGTACTTC.

This clonotype was seen only a few times. The chain recombines TRBV27 with TRBJ2-3, with 14 positions matching TRBD2. The ends lost 6 bases at V and 4 bases at J; junction bases unmatched: 6. The CDR3 runs 16 residues. Germline lookup yields CDR1 MNHEY and CDR2 SMNVEV (reference sequence). The CDR3 region is CASRPGLAGVADTQYF. CDR3 sequence (DNA): TGTGCCAGCAGGCCGGGACTAGCGGGAGTGGCAGATACGCAGTATTTT.

The chain recombines TRBV5-1 with TRBJ2-3; D remains ambiguous. CDR1 SGHRS and CDR2 YFSETQ come from the germline V gene. The CDR3 is 14 amino acids. Trimming pared 1 base from V and 4 bases from J, leaving 10 bases between. This CDR3 reads CASSLREGPDTQYF. The DNA of the CDR3 is TGCGCCAGCAGCTTGCGCGAAGGGCCAGATACGCAGTATTTT.

This chain uses TRBV24-1 with TRBJ1-1, with a weak D call TRBD1 (5 bases). Germline V lookup: CDR1 KGHDR, CDR2 SFDVKD. The CDR3 is made up of 14 amino acids. Trimming pared 6 bases from V and 4 bases from J, leaving 14 bases between. CDR3 region: CATSPSGGSTEAFF. The CDR3 DNA sequence: TGTGCCACCAGTCCCTCGGGGGGTAGCACTGAAGCTTTCTTT.

The sample holds many counts of this clonotype. The gene calls are TRBV4-3 and TRBJ2-7; the D gene is possibly TRBD2 (6 bases). Trimming left V 1 base short and J 7 bases short, with 23 bases between. Germline assignment: CDR1 LGHNA and CDR2 YSLEER. This CDR3 is built from 17 residues. This CDR3 is CASSQVKPGTPAGEQYF. The CDR3 nucleotides read TGCGCCAGCAGCCAAGTTAAACCCGGGACTCCCGCCGGTGAGCAGTACTTC.

V usage is TRBV9 and J usage is TRBJ2-6, with D perhaps matching TRBD1 or TRBD2 (6 bases each). V lost 0 bases and J 0 bases, leaving 16 bases between the germline ends. Germline V gives CDR1 SGDLS, CDR2 YYNGEE. CDR3 length: 19 amino acids. The CDR3 reads CASSVVRGWDISGANVLTF. CDR3 nucleotide sequence: TGTGCCAGCAGCGTAGTTCGGGGGTGGGACATCTCTGGGGCCAACGTCCTGACTTTC.

The chain has TRBV11-3 and TRBJ2-7; D possibly corresponds to TRBD1 (5 bases). This CDR3 is built from 16 residues. Per germline, CDR1 SGHNT and CDR2 YENEEA. Trimming removed 0 bases from V and 3 bases from J, with 15 bases in between. CDR3 coding DNA: TGTGCCAGCAGCTTAGACAGGGTACCATCCCTCTACGAGCAGTACTTC. It translates to CASSLDRVPSLYEQYF. Full variable domain (missing parts from reference TRBV11-3 and TRBJ2-7): EAGVVQSPRYKIIEKKQPVAFWCNPISGHNTLYWYLQNLGQGPELLIRYENEEAVDDSQLPKDRFSAERLKGVDSTLKIQPAELGDSAVYLCASSLDRVPSLYEQYFGPGTRLTVT.

The J gene is TRBJ2-7, the V gene TRBV5-1; D is uncertain. The ends were cut back, 0 bases at V and 0 bases at J, with 10 bases in the middle. This CDR3 contains 15 residues. Germline V CDR1 and CDR2: SGHRS, YFSETQ. The CDR3 DNA reads as TGCGCCAGCAGCTTGGTTCCAGCTAGCTCCTACGAGCAGTACTTC. As protein: CASSLVPASSYEQYF.

The chain joins TRBV29-1 to TRBJ2-3; tentative D call: TRBD2 (6 bases). Germline V lookup: CDR1 SQVTM, CDR2 ANQGSEA. Deletions cut 7 bases from V and 7 bases from J, with 18 bases between. The CDR3 extends over 13 amino acids. The CDR3 DNA reads as TGCAGCGCCGTAGGGCGGGGAGTAAATACGCAGTATTTT. Translating it yields CSAVGRGVNTQYF.

The V call is TRBV5-4, the J call TRBJ1-1; D is unresolved. Between the trimmed V and J ends, which lost 3 bases and 1 base, there was a span of 7 bases. The germline gives CDR1 SGHNT, CDR2 YYREEE (reference sequence). The CDR3 consists of 13 residues. DNA for the CDR3: TGTGCCAGCAGCTCAGTTGAGAACACTGAAGCTTTCTTT. Its protein product is CASSSVENTEAFF.

The chain links TRBV4-1 to TRBJ2-7, with D uncertain. The CDR3 covers 15 residues. From germline, CDR1 is MGHRA and CDR2 YSYEKL. V lost 2 bases to trimming and J lost 3 bases, with 14 bases between them. The CDR3 DNA reads as TGCGCCAGCAGCCAACCTGCACAGAACCTCTACGAGCAGTACTTC. Translating it yields CASSQPAQNLYEQYF.

This clonotype has a handful of counts. The chain uses TRBV4-3 and TRBJ1-5, with 9 bases that match TRBD1. There are 14 residues in the CDR3. The V gene end was trimmed by 4 bases and the J gene end by 7 bases; junction bases not matched to a gene: 5. CDR1 and CDR2 (germline): LGHNA, YSLEER. This CDR3 is CASSPYRGPQPQHF. The CDR3 coding sequence is TGCGCCAGCAGCCCCTACAGGGGGCCCCAGCCCCAGCATTTT.

This clonotype has a handful of counts. The chain couples TRBV12-3 or TRBV12-4 to TRBJ2-7; possible D gene TRBD2, 6 bases. V was trimmed by 5 bases and J by 2 bases, leaving 10 bases between them. The CDR3 covers 13 residues. Here the CDR3 reads CASSTVAAYEQYF. In nucleotides, the CDR3 is TGTGCCAGCAGTACCGTAGCGGCCTACGAGCAGTACTTC.

The chain couples TRBV7-3 to TRBJ1-2; D perhaps matches TRBD1 (5 bases). Germline V gene lookup returns CDR1 SGHTA and CDR2 FQGTGA. CDR3 length: 15 amino acids. V was trimmed by 1 base and J by 5 bases, leaving 14 bases between them. The chain's CDR3 is CASSLNPGTGYGYTF. CDR3 coding DNA: TGTGCCAGCAGCTTAAACCCAGGGACCGGGTATGGCTACACCTTC.

The table lists this clonotype with a few counts. The chain couples TRBV27 to TRBJ2-1, with D perhaps TRBD2 (6 bases). Germline CDR1 reads MNHEY; CDR2 reads SMNVEV (reference sequence). CDR3 length: 15 amino acids. With 6 bases removed from V and 0 bases from J, the gap between germline ends came to 12 bases. CDR3 nucleotide sequence: TGTGCCAGCAGACTAGCCCCCGGCTCCTACAATGAGCAGTTCTTC. It encodes CASRLAPGSYNEQFF.

The chain combines TRBV20-1 with TRBJ1-2; D uncertain. The CDR3 has 13 amino acids. Looked up from germline, CDR1 is DFQATT and CDR2 is SNEGSKA (reference sequence). V gave up 0 bases and J gave up 5 bases, with 10 bases separating them. The CDR3 region has the DNA TGCAGTGCTAGAGACCCACAACTGTATGGCTACACCTTC. It codes for CSARDPQLYGYTF.

The table lists this clonotype with a few counts. The V gene is TRBV4-3, the J gene TRBJ1-1, with a tentative D call TRBD1 (5 bases). The germline V gene encodes CDR1 LGHNA and CDR2 YSLEER. The CDR3 length is 15 residues. V lost 0 bases and J lost 4, with 12 bases in between. The CDR3 reads CASSQDRASGTEAFF. The CDR3 bases are TGCGCCAGCAGCCAAGACAGGGCGTCAGGCACTGAAGCTTTCTTT.

The V gene is TRBV24-1, the J gene TRBJ1-2, with D perhaps TRBD1 (5 bases). V lost 3 bases and J lost 4, with 17 bases in between. CDR3 size: 16 residues. Germline lookup yields CDR1 KGHDR and CDR2 SFDVKD. The CDR3 nucleotides are TGTGCCACCAGTGATCACCGGGACGCACGTTCCTATGGCTACACCTTC. Its protein product is CATSDHRDARSYGYTF.